A selection of T cell receptor beta chains follows, all from one sample in a study of identical twins. MiXCR, applied by TCRdb to the 5' RACE reads, yields one record per CDR3 protein. The sample lists 700,000 or so distinct CDR3 sequences, approximately 9% seen once, with approximately 0.96% in the top ten. The data also belong to a second study, concerning yellow fever vaccine responses in identical twins.

The sequencing sample was made of PBMCs. The origin of the receptors is a woman aged 18 to 35 in good health. Each CDR3 is given with its conserved first and last residue.

v_gene	j_gene	CDR3aa
TRBV27	TRBJ1-1	CASISWVGEAFF
TRBV7-2	TRBJ2-7	CASSPGGQVEQYF
TRBV27	TRBJ2-7	CASSLERGTGEQYF
TRBV4-3	TRBJ2-7	CASSQDLTSGELSYEQYF
TRBV27	TRBJ2-1	CASSPGGLAGGYNEQFF
TRBV6-6	TRBJ2-1	CASSWAGANEQFF
TRBV7-8	TRBJ2-3	CASSLLAGDTDTQYF
TRBV4-2	TRBJ2-1	CASSQVTGGGGYNEQFF
TRBV4-3	TRBJ2-3	CASSQVGDNTQYF
TRBV6-1	TRBJ2-1	CASSRRPQNEQFF
TRBV2	TRBJ2-3	CASSDRRGTDTQYF
TRBV4-1	TRBJ2-7	CASSQDPSSGFYEQYF
TRBV27	TRBJ1-2	CASSRIKSAVYGYTF
TRBV20-1	TRBJ1-1	CSARVQGTEAFF
TRBV21-1	TRBJ1-6	CASSNDKEGPSSYNSPLHF
TRBV18	TRBJ2-2	CASSPLLAGPNTGELFF
TRBV20-1	TRBJ2-5	CSANQAAGTQYF
TRBV7-2	TRBJ2-7	CASSLSRNIHEQYF
TRBV5-1	TRBJ1-1	CASSSRAPGTNTEAFF
TRBV6-5	TRBJ1-2	CASSYRQGAAGYTF
TRBV7-2	TRBJ2-7	CASSASGGGNEQYF
TRBV5-1	TRBJ2-7	CASSPFRDRGWDEQYF
TRBV3-1	TRBJ2-5	CASSQAGTQYF
TRBV4-1	TRBJ2-5	CASSQVRLGSETQYF
TRBV2	TRBJ2-3	CASSSVAGGNTDTQYF
TRBV20-1	TRBJ1-3	CSAPIGSVGNTIYF
TRBV6-1	TRBJ2-2	CASCRISNTGELFF
TRBV7-9	TRBJ2-1	CASSEVDRSNEQFF
TRBV29-1	TRBJ2-1	CSVGQPNNEQFF
TRBV20-1	TRBJ2-1	CSARSVAGGPNEQFF
TRBV10-3	TRBJ2-1	CAISESRKLISLSDEQFF
TRBV9	TRBJ2-3	CASSGFSTDTQYF
TRBV12-3/TRBV12-4	TRBJ2-4	CASSFTGLAKNIQYF
TRBV11-2	TRBJ2-7	CASSLDLAGIYEQYF
TRBV18	TRBJ2-7	CASSPTQGNEQYF
TRBV3-1	TRBJ2-7	CASSRFAGDVNEQYF
TRBV18	TRBJ2-1	CASSRLAGVAFDNEQFF
TRBV7-9	TRBJ2-3	CASSLAGWGDTQYF
TRBV5-1	TRBJ2-5	CASSYRDSKETQYF
TRBV6-5	TRBJ2-7	CASSSPQESSYEQYF
TRBV28	TRBJ2-1	CASLSLAGVTYNEQFF
TRBV10-3	TRBJ2-7	CASHQGASTYEQYF
TRBV20-1	TRBJ2-1	CSVPGVSGTGPLGEQFF
TRBV14	TRBJ2-7	CASSQDIIGTSGLTETIPRGEQYF
TRBV24-1	TRBJ2-1	CATSDPRGGTYNEQFF
TRBV20-1	TRBJ2-1	CSARDEITNEQFF
TRBV12-3/TRBV12-4	TRBJ2-6	CASSLWAGSGANVLTF
TRBV4-3	TRBJ2-5	CASSQEGLAGGPLPETQYF
TRBV6-1	TRBJ2-7	CASMTGKGYEQYF
TRBV27	TRBJ1-2	CASSPGTGGSVYGYTF
TRBV5-1	TRBJ2-1	CASSLGLVYEQFF
TRBV5-1	TRBJ2-2	CASSLTSDRELFF
TRBV11-2	TRBJ2-7	CASSFDSGREQYF
TRBV7-6	TRBJ1-2	CASSPGREDYGYTF
TRBV20-1	TRBJ2-5	CSARDVGASGILEETQYF